This T cell receptor (beta chain) was retrieved from a study of T cell responses to AZD1222 COVID-19 vaccine. Findings and limits, study-wide: Reportedly, nearly half of unique spike TCRs recognized epitopes outside B.1.351/B.1.1.7 mutations.

Only in-frame clones appear in the TCRdb table, and some are missing; sequencing was by immunoSEQ multiplex PCR. The data show around 140,000 clones, approximately 86% seen once. A word on this clone: As yet, its antigen is unknown.

Sequenced material: peripheral blood, taken 28 days after the second dose of the MenACWY control vaccine. The receptor was isolated from an adult who received the MenACWY meningococcal vaccine as a control.

The CDR3 protein is CASSRSTDEYNEQFF. CDR3 in DNA: TGTGCCAGCAGCAGGTCGACCGACGAATACAATGAGCAGTTCTTC. The chain uses TRBV9 and TRBJ2-1, with D unresolved. Germline V gives CDR1 SGDLS, CDR2 YYNGEE. The V and J ends lost 4 bases and 4 bases respectively, with 15 bases between them. This CDR3 contains 15 residues.